These 27 T cell receptor beta chains were all obtained from the same sample, sequenced in a study of OX40 agonist ivuxolimab in advanced cancers. This table comes from immunoSEQ multiplex PCR, and its TCRdb copy is limited to in-frame clones, with some not included. The data contain under 50,000 clones, 60% to 80% of them seen just once; the ten biggest clones take up 6.5% to 9.5%. The sample was CD4+ or CD8+ T cells sorted from blood, taken in a trial of the OX40 agonist ivuxolimab. These receptors all stem from an adult with an advanced solid tumor such as melanoma, head and neck, liver or kidney cancer.

The J gene is TRBJ2-1, the V gene TRBV9; D ambiguous. V was pared by 4 bases and J by 6 bases, with 5 bases between. CDR3 length: 11 residues. From germline, CDR1 is SGDLS and CDR2 YYNGEE. The CDR3 protein is CASSHGNEQFF. CDR3 coding DNA: TGTGCCAGCAGCCACGGCAATGAGCAGTTCTTC.

This clone turned up a few times. V usage is TRBV11-2 and J usage is TRBJ2-5; 11 bases match TRBD2. In germline, CDR1 is SGHAT, CDR2 FQNNGV. The V and J ends lost 6 bases and 5 bases, in that order; junction bases with no gene match: 5. The CDR3 length is 14 residues. CDR3 region: CASRALAGVETQYF. In DNA, the CDR3 is TGTGCCAGCAGGGCACTAGCGGGAGTGGAGACCCAGTACTTC.

The V call is TRBV10-1, the J call TRBJ2-1; no clear D gene. Trimming cost V 3 bases and J 0 bases, with 6 bases left between them. The CDR3 length is 14 residues. CDR1 is WNHNN, CDR2 SYGVQD, per germline (reference sequence). The CDR3: CASSDSYSYNEQFF. The DNA of the CDR3 is TGCGCCAGCAGTGATAGCTACTCCTACAATGAGCAGTTCTTC.

This clone was seen a single time. The chain recombines TRBV5-1 with TRBJ1-1; D unclear. V was shortened by 1 base and J by 2 bases, with 9 bases between the two germline ends. Germline CDR1 is SGHRS and CDR2 is YFSETQ. CDR3 length: 14 amino acids. The CDR3 here is CASSLQQRNTEAFF. The DNA of the CDR3 is TGCGCCAGCAGCTTGCAACAGAGAAACACTGAAGCTTTCTTT. The complete variable domain, with remaining parts taken from reference TRBV5-1 and TRBJ1-1, reads KAGVTQTPRYLIKTRGQQVTLSCSPISGHRSVSWYQQTPGQGLQFLFEYFSETQRNKGNFPGRFSGRQFSNSRSEMNVSTLELGDSALYLCASSLQQRNTEAFFGQGTRLTVV.

The rearrangement links TRBV10-2 to TRBJ2-5; D unresolved. The CDR3 sequence is 13 residues long. The germline V gene encodes CDR1 WSHSY and CDR2 SAAADI. Trimming took off 7 bases at V and 2 bases at J, with 11 bases between the two ends. The CDR3: CASTRNEQETQYF. DNA for the CDR3: TGCGCCAGCACCAGAAATGAACAAGAGACCCAGTACTTC.

This clone was counted once. The rearrangement joins TRBV27 to TRBJ1-4, with D maybe TRBD1 (6 bases). The CDR3 length is 14 residues. Trimming removed 2 bases at V and 3 bases at J, with 7 bases between. From germline, CDR1 is MNHEY and CDR2 SMNVEV (reference sequence). In DNA form, the CDR3 reads TGTGCCAGCAGTTTACAGGGGCCTAATGAAAAACTGTTTTTT. Amino acid sequence: CASSLQGPNEKLFF. The full variable domain, completed using reference TRBV27 and TRBJ1-4, is EAQVTQNPRYLITVTGKKLTVTCSQNMNHEYMSWYRQDPGLGLRQIYYSMNVEVTDKGDVPEGYKVSRKEKRNFPLILESPSPNQTSLYFCASSLQGPNEKLFFGSGTQLSVL.

The chain carries TRBV20-1 and TRBJ2-5, with D perhaps TRBD1 (5 bases). Trimming took 6 bases from V and 7 from J, leaving 12 bases between them. This CDR3 region has 11 residues. The germline V gene has CDR1 DFQATT and CDR2 SNEGSKA (reference sequence). The CDR3: CSASTQGTQYF. The CDR3 DNA reads as TGCAGTGCCTCTACCCAGGGGACCCAGTACTTC.

This clone was seen once. V and J are TRBV6-5 and TRBJ1-2, with no clear D. This CDR3 comprises 15 residues. From germline, CDR1 is MNHEY and CDR2 SVGAGI. The ends were cut back, 0 bases at V and 4 bases at J, with 12 bases in the middle. CDR3: CASSYSGPTIYGYTF. DNA for the CDR3: TGTGCCAGCAGTTACTCCGGGCCAACCATCTATGGCTACACCTTC.

The gene calls are TRBV18 and TRBJ1-1, with D maybe TRBD1 (5 bases). The ends were cut back, 1 base at V and 4 bases at J, with 13 bases in the middle. Germline CDR1 KGHSH, CDR2 LQKENI. CDR3 size: 15 residues. CDR3 bases: TGTGCCAGCTCACCACGAGGAGGGGCGGTCACTGAAGCTTTCTTT. This encodes CASSPRGGAVTEAFF.

This rearrangement joins TRBV30 to TRBJ2-2; 9 bases fit TRBD2. J gave up 7 bases and V 4 bases, and 16 bases lay outside the gene matches. The length of the CDR3 is 17 residues. The germline gives CDR1 GTSNPN, CDR2 SVGIG (reference sequence). CDR3 region: CAWITPVETSGSGELFF. DNA for the CDR3: TGTGCCTGGATCACCCCTGTCGAGACTAGCGGTAGCGGGGAGCTGTTTTTT. The variable domain in full, with the rest retrieved from reference TRBV30 and TRBJ2-2, is SQTIHQWPATLVQPVGSPLSLECTVEGTSNPNLYWYRQAAGRGLQLLFYSVGIGQISSEVPQNLSASRPQDRQFILSSKKLLLSDSGFYLCAWITPVETSGSGELFFGEGSRLTVL.

This clone has a handful of counts. This chain joins TRBV5-1 and TRBJ2-2, with 12 positions matching TRBD2. The V gene's germline CDR1 is SGHRS and CDR2 YFSETQ. This CDR3 region has 16 residues. The ends lost 4 bases at V and 4 bases at J; junction bases unmatched: 5. The CDR3 DNA reads TGCGCCAGCAGCACAATACTAGCGGGAGGCACCGGGGAGCTGTTTTTT. Its translation is CASSTILAGGTGELFF.

J is TRBJ1-2 and V is TRBV7-2, with no clear D. From germline, CDR1 is SGHTA and CDR2 FQGNSA. This CDR3 region has 14 residues. V was pared by 0 bases and J by 3 bases, with 8 bases between. The CDR3 here is CASSLAPRDYGYTF. As DNA, the CDR3 is TGTGCCAGCAGCTTAGCCCCCAGAGACTATGGCTACACCTTC.

The chain couples TRBV27 to TRBJ1-6; D is unclear. The CDR3 covers 16 residues. Germline V gene lookup returns CDR1 MNHEY and CDR2 SMNVEV (reference sequence). V was trimmed by 1 base and J by 3 bases, leaving 10 bases between them. CDR3 in DNA: TGTGCCAGCAGTTTATATTTGGAAAGCTATAATTCACCCCTCCACTTT. As protein: CASSLYLESYNSPLHF.

This clone was found once. This rearrangement joins TRBV11-2 to TRBJ2-1; 10 bases agree with TRBD2. Germline values: CDR1 SGHAT, CDR2 FQNNGV. CDR3 length equals 17 residues. Trimming took 3 bases from V and 5 from J; bases not matched to a gene: 10. CDR3 sequence (DNA): TGTGCCAGCAGCTTCCTAAGCGGGAGGGATTTCAACAATGAGCAGTTCTTC. It yields the protein CASSFLSGRDFNNEQFF.

J is TRBJ2-3 and V is TRBV5-1; 10 bases map to TRBD2. This CDR3 has 16 residues. The V gene's germline CDR1 is SGHRS and CDR2 YFSETQ. Germline trimming cut 4 bases from V and 2 bases from J; bases unmatched to any gene: 7. In DNA, the CDR3 is TGCGCCAGCAGCCAGTTAGCGGGAGGTTCCACAGATACGCAGTATTTT. Translated, it gives CASSQLAGGSTDTQYF.

Only one count was recorded for this clone. V is TRBV7-6 and J is TRBJ2-5; 8 bases agree with TRBD2. From germline, CDR1 is SGHVS and CDR2 FNYEAQ. The CDR3 is 17 amino acids. V was clipped by 1 base and J by 2 bases; unmatched bases: 9. CDR3 sequence: CASSLEPTGGLQETQYF. CDR3 nucleotide sequence: TGTGCCAGCAGCTTAGAACCCACGGGAGGGCTACAAGAGACCCAGTACTTC. Using reference TRBV7-6 and TRBJ2-5 for the parts outside the CDR3, the full variable domain is GAGVSQSPRYKVTKRGQDVALRCDPISGHVSLYWYRQALGQGPEFLTYFNYEAQQDKSGLPNDRFSAERPEGSISTLTIQRTEQRDSAMYRCASSLEPTGGLQETQYFGPGTRLLVL.

This sequence joins TRBV29-1 and TRBJ2-3, with 8 bases identical to TRBD1. Germline-derived CDR1 and CDR2 are SQVTM and ANQGSEA. CDR3 size: 12 residues. V shed 8 bases and J 6 bases; nucleotides not matched to a gene: 7. CDR3 sequence reads: CSTRGQVDTQYF. CDR3 sequence (DNA): TGCAGCACAAGGGGACAGGTGGATACGCAGTATTTT.

V usage is TRBV7-9 and J usage is TRBJ1-5, with 7 nucleotides matching TRBD1. After removal of 3 bases from V and 4 bases from J, the junction contained 9 bases not matched to a gene. This CDR3 spans 16 amino acids. CDR1 SEHNR and CDR2 FQNEAQ come from the germline V gene (reference sequence). CDR3 bases: TGTGCCAGCAGCTTTTCTTACGGGACAGATAATCAGCCCCAGCATTTT. The encoded protein is CASSFSYGTDNQPQHF.

V is TRBV10-3 and J is TRBJ2-7; TRBD2 matches at 14 bases. The length of the CDR3 is 17 residues. Trimming at V came to 4 bases and at J to 5 bases, leaving 10 bases not matched to a gene. Germline CDR1 ENHRY, CDR2 SYGVKD. CDR3 DNA: TGTGCCATCAGTGTTATAAGAGGGACTAGCGGGAGAAACGAGCAGTACTTC. Translation: CAISVIRGTSGRNEQYF.

This chain uses TRBV6-6 with TRBJ2-1; no clear D gene. This CDR3 comprises 12 residues. Trimming cost V 0 bases and J 6 bases, with 3 bases left between them. Germline V gene lookup returns CDR1 MNHNY and CDR2 SVGAGI (reference sequence). The CDR3 DNA sequence: TGTGCCAGCAGTTACTCGACCAATGAGCAGTTCTTC. Translation: CASSYSTNEQFF.

This chain connects TRBV18 to TRBJ1-3; 7 bases line up with TRBD1. CDR1 KGHSH and CDR2 LQKENI come from the germline V gene. There are 15 residues in the CDR3. V dropped 3 bases and J dropped 4; count of bases not matched to a gene: 6. CDR3 amino acids: CASSPQGESGNTIYF. For the CDR3, the DNA is TGTGCCAGCTCACCTCAGGGGGAATCAGGAAACACCATATATTTT. The complete variable domain, with remaining parts taken from reference TRBV18 and TRBJ1-3, reads NAGVMQNPRHLVRRRGQEARLRCSPMKGHSHVYWYRQLPEEGLKFMVYLQKENIIDESGMPKERFSAEFPKEGPSILRIQQVVRGDSAAYFCASSPQGESGNTIYFGEGSWLTVV.

The J gene is TRBJ1-1, the V gene TRBV5-6; D is ambiguous. The V end was cut by 4 bases, the J end by 14 bases, with 24 bases between. Looked up from germline, CDR1 is SGHDT and CDR2 is YYEEEE. This CDR3 is 14 amino acids long. The DNA for the CDR3 is TGTGCCAGCAGCCCTCGAGGACGGCTTACCGTGGCATTCTTT. Protein: CASSPRGRLTVAFF.

The chain is built from TRBV20-1 and TRBJ2-3, with D hard to call. Germline V gene data show CDR1 as DFQATT and CDR2 as SNEGSKA (reference sequence). The CDR3 loop spans 10 amino acids. The V gene lost 3 bases and the J gene lost 8 bases, with 6 bases spanning the gap. CDR3 coding DNA: TGCAGTGCTAGCACGGGTACGCAGTATTTT. Its translation is CSASTGTQYF.

The V call is TRBV5-1, the J call TRBJ2-3, with D unresolved. The germline gives CDR1 SGHRS, CDR2 YFSETQ. Trimming cost V 5 bases and J 0 bases, with 16 bases left between them. The CDR3 runs to 16 residues. The CDR3, as DNA: TGCGCCAGCAGAGAGGACGGACGTCCTAGCACAGATACGCAGTATTTT. Translating gives CASREDGRPSTDTQYF.

This clone has just a few counts. This chain joins TRBV9 and TRBJ1-2, with TRBD1 identical over 10 bases. The CDR3 extends over 15 amino acids. From germline, CDR1 is SGDLS and CDR2 YYNGEE. V was clipped by 3 bases and J by 2 bases; unmatched bases: 4. CDR3 region: CASSGRQGANYGYTF. CDR3 nucleotides: TGTGCCAGCAGCGGAAGACAGGGGGCAAACTATGGCTACACCTTC.

The chain is built from TRBV4-1 and TRBJ1-2; D not resolved. V lost 5 bases, J lost 12 bases, and 25 bases lay in between. The germline V gene encodes CDR1 MGHRA and CDR2 YSYEKL. This CDR3 region has 15 residues. The DNA for the CDR3 is TGCGCCAGCAGCGTTCGGAGAGAGGAGATGGCTAGCAACACCTTC. Encoded protein: CASSVRREEMASNTF.

V is TRBV6-5 and J is TRBJ1-4; maybe TRBD1 (6 bases). The CDR3 is 16 amino acids. Trimming removed 4 bases from V and 6 bases from J, with 18 bases in between. Germline CDR1 reads MNHEY; CDR2 reads SVGAGI. This CDR3 reads CASSSREGGGDEKLFF. The CDR3 region has the DNA TGTGCCAGCAGTTCGAGGGAGGGGGGAGGAGATGAAAAACTGTTTTTT.